Below, one TCR beta chain is given with its context. The sample has other DNA sequences that encode this CDR3 too. The data belong to a study of shared clonotypes between healthy human individuals. Overall study context: Sampling drew on donors who were a couple of women and a few men aged 18 to 49.

Deep-level running was used for the assay. Over several immunoSEQ plates, each subset's genomic DNA was distributed in even portions. Per the study methods: Junction-only sequences produced by ImmunoSEQ had no quality scores, so filtering differed. Repertoires were generated with immunoSEQ multiplex PCR, while TCRdb's copy carries only in-frame clones and drops some. The DNA was the basis for D and trimming; V, J and clone size are from that table. The sample lists 900,000 to 1,200,000 clones; approximately 80% were seen once. The CDR3 consists of 14 residues. Germline V CDR1 and CDR2: SGHRS, YFSETQ. V lost 2 bases, J lost 0 bases, and 0 bases stayed unmatched.

This rearrangement joins TRBV5-1 to TRBJ2-7; 9 bases are shared with TRBD2. Sequencing was carried out using memory CD4+ T cells from PBMCs. The subset here: CD45RA-negative fraction. The sequence derives from a young man in good health. Some clones in this sample may be carry-over from other donors' samples. The CDR3 nucleotides are TGCGCCAGCAGCTTACTAGCGGGCTCCTACGAGCAGTACTTC. It codes for CASSLLAGSYEQYF.